This T cell receptor (beta chain) was observed in a study of blood T cell repertoires in COVID-19. Trimming at V came to 7 bases and at J to 6 bases, leaving 5 bases not matched to a gene. Germline assignment: CDR1 LNHDA and CDR2 SQIVND (reference sequence). CDR3 size: 14 residues. TCRdb's table, derived via immunoSEQ multiplex PCR, lists solely in-frame clones and lacks some. This table has some 370,000 clones, around 87% appearing once. The origin of this receptor is a woman aged 25-40 years with COVID-19, enrolled during active disease. Sequencing was performed on peripheral blood. J is TRBJ2-2 and V is TRBV19; 10 bases align to TRBD1. The CDR3, as DNA: TGTGCCAGTACCGAGACAGGGGGCTCCGGGGAGCTGTTTTTT. As protein: CASTETGGSGELFF.